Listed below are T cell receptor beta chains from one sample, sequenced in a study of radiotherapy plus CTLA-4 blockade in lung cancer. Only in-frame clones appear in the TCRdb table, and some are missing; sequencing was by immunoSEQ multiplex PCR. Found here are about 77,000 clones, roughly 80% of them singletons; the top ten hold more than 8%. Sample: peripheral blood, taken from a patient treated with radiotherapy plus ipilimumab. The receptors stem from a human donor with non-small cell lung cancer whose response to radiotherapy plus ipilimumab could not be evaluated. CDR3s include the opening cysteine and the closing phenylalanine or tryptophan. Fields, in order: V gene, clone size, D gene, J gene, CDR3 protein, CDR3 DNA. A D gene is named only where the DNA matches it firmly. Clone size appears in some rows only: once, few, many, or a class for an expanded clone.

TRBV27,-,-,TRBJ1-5,CASSLSSAHSNQPQHF,TGTGCCAGCAGTTTATCGAGTGCCCATAGCAATCAGCCCCAGCATTTT
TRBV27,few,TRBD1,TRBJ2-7,CASAAGDRIYEQYF,TGTGCCAGCGCGGCCGGGGACAGGATCTACGAGCAGTACTTC
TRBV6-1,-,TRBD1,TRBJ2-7,CASGRQGGNEQYF,TGTGCCAGCGGGCGACAGGGGGGTAACGAGCAGTACTTC
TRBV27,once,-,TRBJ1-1,CASSFGFNTEAFF,TGTGCCAGCAGTTTCGGGTTTAACACTGAAGCTTTCTTT
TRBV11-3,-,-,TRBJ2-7,CASSLSEWSPTYEQYF,TGTGCCAGCAGCTTGAGTGAGTGGAGCCCTACCTACGAGCAGTACTTC
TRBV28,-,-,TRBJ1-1,CASSFSPTRNPNTEAFF,TGTGCCAGCAGTTTTTCGCCAACCAGGAACCCGAACACTGAAGCTTTCTTT
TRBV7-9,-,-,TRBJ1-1,CASSSRGLMTMNTEAFF,TGTGCCAGCAGCTCCAGGGGTTTGATGACTATGAACACTGAAGCTTTCTTT
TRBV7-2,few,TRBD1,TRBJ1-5,CASSLHRGYSNQPQHF,TGTGCCAGCAGCTTACACAGGGGTTATAGCAATCAGCCCCAGCATTTT
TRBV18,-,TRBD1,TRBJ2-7,CASSGGQDYEQYF,TGTGCCAGCTCAGGGGGACAGGACTACGAGCAGTACTTC
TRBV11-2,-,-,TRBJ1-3,CASSWLGEFGNTIYF,TGTGCCAGCAGCTGGCTAGGGGAATTCGGAAACACCATATATTTT
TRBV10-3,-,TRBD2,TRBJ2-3,CAIRTRAGGTDTQYF,TGTGCCATCAGAACAAGAGCGGGGGGGACAGATACGCAGTATTTT
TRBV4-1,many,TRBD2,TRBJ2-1,CASSRRGLAGAYNEQFF,TGCGCCAGCAGCCGCCGAGGACTAGCGGGCGCCTACAATGAGCAGTTCTTC
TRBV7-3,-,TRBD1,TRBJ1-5,CASSLRTGTGGTESNQPQHF,TGTGCCAGCAGCTTAAGGACTGGGACAGGGGGCACCGAGAGCAATCAGCCCCAGCATTTT
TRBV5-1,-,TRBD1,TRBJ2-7,CASSLSAGGSYEQYF,TGCGCCAGCAGCTTGTCGGCAGGGGGCTCCTACGAGCAGTACTTC
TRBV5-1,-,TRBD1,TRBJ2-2,CASRRQGANTGELFF,TGCGCCAGCAGGAGGCAGGGGGCTAACACCGGGGAGCTGTTTTTT
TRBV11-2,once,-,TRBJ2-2,CASSLTGWDTGELFF,TGTGCCAGCAGCCTGACTGGATGGGACACCGGGGAGCTGTTTTTT
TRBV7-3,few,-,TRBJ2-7,CASSFYNISSYEQYF,TGTGCCAGCAGCTTTTATAACATTAGCTCCTACGAGCAGTACTTC
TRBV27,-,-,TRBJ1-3,CASRPGPAGASGNTIYF,TGTGCCAGCAGGCCTGGGCCAGCCGGCGCTTCAGGAAACACCATATATTTT
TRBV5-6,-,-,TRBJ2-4,CASSLKQLNPRKNIQYF,TGTGCCAGCAGCTTGAAGCAACTAAATCCTAGGAAAAACATTCAGTACTTC
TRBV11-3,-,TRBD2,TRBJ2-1,CASSNPGLAGLSSYNEQFF,TGTGCCAGCAGCAACCCGGGACTAGCGGGACTGAGCTCCTACAATGAGCAGTTCTTC
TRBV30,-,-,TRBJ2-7,CAWSPFSYEQYF,TGTGCCTGGAGCCCTTTCTCTTACGAGCAGTACTTC
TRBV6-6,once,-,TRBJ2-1,CASSPWTGARGNEQFF,TGTGCCAGCAGCCCATGGACGGGTGCGAGGGGGAATGAGCAGTTCTTC
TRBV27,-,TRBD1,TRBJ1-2,CASSLDDRGSYGYTF,TGTGCCAGCAGTTTAGATGACAGGGGGTCCTATGGCTACACCTTC
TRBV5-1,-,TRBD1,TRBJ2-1,CASSVGTGNNEQFF,TGCGCCAGCAGTGTCGGGACAGGAAACAATGAGCAGTTCTTC
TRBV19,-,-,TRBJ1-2,CASSIDGINYGYTF,TGTGCCAGTAGTATCGACGGGATAAACTATGGCTACACCTTC
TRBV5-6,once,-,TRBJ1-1,CASSSDTGEAFF,TGTGCCAGCAGCTCCGACACAGGGGAAGCTTTCTTT
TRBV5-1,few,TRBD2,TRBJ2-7,CASSLNGGGTYEQYF,TGCGCCAGCAGCTTGAATGGCGGGGGAACCTACGAGCAGTACTTC
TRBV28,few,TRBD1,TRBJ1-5,CASRNDRDQPQHF,TGTGCCAGCAGGAACGACAGGGATCAGCCCCAGCATTTT
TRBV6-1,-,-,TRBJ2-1,CASREGGWNEQFF,TGTGCCAGCAGGGAGGGAGGCTGGAATGAGCAGTTCTTC
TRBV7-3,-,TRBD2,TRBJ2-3,CASSHSGGDTDTQYF,TGTGCCAGCAGCCATAGCGGGGGAGACACAGATACGCAGTATTTT
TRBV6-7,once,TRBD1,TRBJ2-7,CASSYSRGQGSYEQYF,TGTGCCAGCAGTTACTCGAGGGGACAGGGGTCCTACGAGCAGTACTTC
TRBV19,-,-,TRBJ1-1,CASSIQMNTEAFF,TGTGCCAGTAGTATCCAGATGAACACTGAAGCTTTCTTT
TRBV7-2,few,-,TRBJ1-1,CASSLDAGGTEAFF,TGTGCCAGCAGCTTAGACGCGGGGGGTACTGAAGCTTTCTTT
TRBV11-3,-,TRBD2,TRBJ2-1,CASSLVWASGSPYNEQFF,TGTGCCAGCAGCTTAGTTTGGGCTAGCGGGAGCCCCTACAATGAGCAGTTCTTC
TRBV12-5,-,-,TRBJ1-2,CASVRDSHGYTF,TGTGCTAGTGTTCGAGACAGCCATGGCTACACCTTC
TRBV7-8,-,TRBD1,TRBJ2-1,CASSLVQGARWQFF,TGTGCCAGCAGCTTAGTCCAGGGGGCACGCTGGCAGTTCTTC
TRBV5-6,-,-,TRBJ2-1,CASSLGRVNEQFF,TGTGCCAGCAGCTTGGGGAGGGTCAATGAGCAGTTCTTC
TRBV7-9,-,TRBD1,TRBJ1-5,CASSSGQGGQPQHF,TGTGCCAGCAGCTCGGGACAGGGTGGTCAGCCCCAGCATTTT
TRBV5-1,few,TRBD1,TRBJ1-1,CASSPTGLGTEAFF,TGCGCCAGCAGTCCGACAGGGCTCGGCACTGAAGCTTTCTTT
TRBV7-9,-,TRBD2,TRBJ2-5,CASHGLAETQYF,TGTGCCAGCCACGGACTAGCGGAGACCCAGTACTTC
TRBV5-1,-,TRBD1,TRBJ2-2,CASSPGQFTGELFF,TGCGCCAGCAGCCCGGGACAGTTTACCGGGGAGCTGTTTTTT
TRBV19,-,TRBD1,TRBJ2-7,CASSIQGEPYEQYF,TGTGCCAGTAGTATTCAGGGGGAACCCTACGAGCAGTACTTC
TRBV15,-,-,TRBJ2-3,CATSGWGLGVDTQYF,TGTGCCACCAGCGGTTGGGGACTGGGGGTGGATACGCAGTATTTT
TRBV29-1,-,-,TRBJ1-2,CSVSDTNAAGYTF,TGCAGCGTTTCAGACACCAACGCCGCGGGCTACACCTTC
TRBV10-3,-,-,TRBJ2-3,CAISQPGEADTQYF,TGTGCCATCAGCCAACCCGGAGAGGCAGATACGCAGTATTTT
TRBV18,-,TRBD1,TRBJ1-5,CASSQGTVSNQPQHF,TGTGCCAGCTCACAAGGGACAGTTAGCAATCAGCCCCAGCATTTT
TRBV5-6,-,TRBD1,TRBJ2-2,CASSLTGGTGELFF,TGTGCCAGCAGCTTGACAGGGGGCACCGGGGAGCTGTTTTTT
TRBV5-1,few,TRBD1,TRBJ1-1,CASSKLQGGNTEAFF,TGCGCCAGCAGCAAACTTCAGGGGGGGAACACTGAAGCTTTCTTT
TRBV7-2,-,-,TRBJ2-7,CASSSLQVKQYF,TGTGCCAGCAGCTCCCTACAGGTTAAGCAGTACTTC
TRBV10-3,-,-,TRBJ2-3,CAIMGSDTQYF,TGTGCCATCATGGGGAGCGATACGCAGTATTTT
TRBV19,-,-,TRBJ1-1,CASTPPGGQNIRTRSKNTEAFF,TGTGCCAGTACCCCCCCGGGGGGACAAAACATCCGAACCCGCTCTAAGAACACTGAAGCTTTCTTT
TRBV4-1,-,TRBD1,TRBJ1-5,CASSRILGQGSNQPQHF,TGCGCCAGCAGCCGAATACTTGGACAGGGAAGCAATCAGCCCCAGCATTTT
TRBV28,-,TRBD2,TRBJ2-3,CASSFSGGAGDTQYF,TGTGCCAGCAGTTTTAGCGGGGGGGCAGGGGATACGCAGTATTTT
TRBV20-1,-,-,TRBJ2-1,CSAPERDEQFF,TGCAGTGCTCCCGAGCGGGATGAGCAGTTCTTC
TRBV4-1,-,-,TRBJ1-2,CASSQERGVVANYGYTF,TGCGCCAGCAGCCAAGAAAGGGGCGTGGTAGCTAACTATGGCTACACCTTC